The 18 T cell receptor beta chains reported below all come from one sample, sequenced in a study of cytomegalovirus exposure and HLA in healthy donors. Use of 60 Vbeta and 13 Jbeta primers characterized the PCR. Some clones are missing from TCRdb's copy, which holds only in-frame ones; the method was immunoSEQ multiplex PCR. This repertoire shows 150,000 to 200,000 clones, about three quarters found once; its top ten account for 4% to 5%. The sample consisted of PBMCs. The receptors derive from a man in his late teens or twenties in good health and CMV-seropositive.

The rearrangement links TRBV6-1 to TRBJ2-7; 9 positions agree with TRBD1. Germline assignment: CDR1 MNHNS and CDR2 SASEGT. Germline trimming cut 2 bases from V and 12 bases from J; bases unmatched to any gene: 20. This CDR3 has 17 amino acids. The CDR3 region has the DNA TGTGCCAGCAGTGAAATGGCCACAGGGGGCGTTGGGTTACTTCGGTACGTC. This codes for CASSEMATGGVGLLRYV.

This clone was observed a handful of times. CDR3 nucleotide sequence: TGTGCCAGCAGCCCCTACGGACAGGGGATTTACTATGGCTACACCTTC. This codes for CASSPYGQGIYYGYTF. The J gene is TRBJ1-2, the V gene TRBV5-6; TRBD1 agrees at 9 bases. Looked up from germline, CDR1 is SGHDT and CDR2 is YYEEEE. V trimming: 4 bases; J trimming: 3 bases; junction bases outside the gene matches: 10. This CDR3 contains 16 residues.

CDR3 nucleotide sequence: TGCGCCAGCTCCACGCGGGACAGGGGAAATCAGCCCCAGCATTTT. Its translation is CASSTRDRGNQPQHF. The rearrangement links TRBV4-1 to TRBJ1-5; TRBD1 agrees at 10 bases. The CDR3 contains 15 residues. The germline gives CDR1 MGHRA, CDR2 YSYEKL. With V trimmed by 8 bases and J by 4 bases, 8 bases remained unmatched.

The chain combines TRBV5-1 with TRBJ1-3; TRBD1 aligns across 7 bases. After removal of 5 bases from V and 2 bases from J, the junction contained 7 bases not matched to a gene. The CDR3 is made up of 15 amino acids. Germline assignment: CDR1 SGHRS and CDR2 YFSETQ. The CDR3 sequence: CASRYDRVAGNTIYF. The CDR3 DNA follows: TGCGCCAGCAGGTACGACAGGGTTGCTGGAAACACCATATATTTT.

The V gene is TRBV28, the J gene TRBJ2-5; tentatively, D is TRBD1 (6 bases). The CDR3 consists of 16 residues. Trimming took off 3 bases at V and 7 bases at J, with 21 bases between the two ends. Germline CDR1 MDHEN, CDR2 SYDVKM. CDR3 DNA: TGTGCCAGCAGTTTCCCCCAACGCCGCAGGGGTGGGACCCAGTACTTC. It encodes CASSFPQRRRGGTQYF.

The CDR3 loop reads CASSPIPGGGETQYF. The CDR3, as DNA: TGTGCCAGCAGCCCTATCCCGGGTGGAGGCGAGACCCAGTACTTC. V and J are TRBV6-6 and TRBJ2-5; a weak D match, TRBD2 (5 bases). The V and J ends lost 6 bases and 5 bases respectively, with 19 bases between them. Germline-derived CDR1 and CDR2 are MNHNY and SVGAGI (reference sequence). This CDR3 has 15 amino acids.

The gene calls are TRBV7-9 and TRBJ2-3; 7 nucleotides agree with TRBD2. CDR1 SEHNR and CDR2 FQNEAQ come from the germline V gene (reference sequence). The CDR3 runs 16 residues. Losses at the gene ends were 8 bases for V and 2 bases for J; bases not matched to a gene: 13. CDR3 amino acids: CASGEGGGPLTDTQYF. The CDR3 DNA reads TGTGCCAGCGGGGAGGGCGGGGGACCCCTCACAGATACGCAGTATTTT. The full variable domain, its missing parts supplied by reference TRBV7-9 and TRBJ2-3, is DTGVSQNPRHKITKRGQNVTFRCDPISEHNRLYWYRQTLGQGPEFLTYFQNEAQLEKSRLLSDRFSAERPKGSFSTLEIQRTEQGDSAMYLCASGEGGGPLTDTQYFGPGTRLTVL.

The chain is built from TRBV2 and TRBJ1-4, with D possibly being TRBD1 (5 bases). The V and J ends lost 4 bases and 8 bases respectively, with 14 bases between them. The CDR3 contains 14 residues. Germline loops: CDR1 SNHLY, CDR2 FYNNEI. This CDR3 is CASSVGGAREKLFF. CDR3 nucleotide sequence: TGTGCCAGCAGTGTCGGAGGGGCTAGGGAAAAACTGTTTTTT.

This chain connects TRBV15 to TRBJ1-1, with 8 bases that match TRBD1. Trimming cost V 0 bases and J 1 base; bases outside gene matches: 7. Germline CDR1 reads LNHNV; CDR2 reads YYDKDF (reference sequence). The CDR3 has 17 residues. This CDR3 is CATSRDETGAKNTEAFF. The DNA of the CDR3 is TGTGCCACCAGCAGAGATGAGACAGGGGCCAAGAACACTGAAGCTTTCTTT.

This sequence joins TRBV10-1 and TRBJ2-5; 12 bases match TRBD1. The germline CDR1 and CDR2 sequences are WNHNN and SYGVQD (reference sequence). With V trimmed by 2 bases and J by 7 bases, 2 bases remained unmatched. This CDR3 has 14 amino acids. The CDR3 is CASSEGGQGATQYF. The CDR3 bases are TGCGCCAGCAGTGAGGGGGGACAGGGGGCGACCCAGTACTTC.

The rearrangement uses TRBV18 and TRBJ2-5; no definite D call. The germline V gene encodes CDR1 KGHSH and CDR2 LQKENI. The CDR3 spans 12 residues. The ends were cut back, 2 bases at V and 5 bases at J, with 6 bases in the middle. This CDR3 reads CASSPNAETQYF. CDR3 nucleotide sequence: TGTGCCAGCTCACCAAATGCGGAGACCCAGTACTTC.

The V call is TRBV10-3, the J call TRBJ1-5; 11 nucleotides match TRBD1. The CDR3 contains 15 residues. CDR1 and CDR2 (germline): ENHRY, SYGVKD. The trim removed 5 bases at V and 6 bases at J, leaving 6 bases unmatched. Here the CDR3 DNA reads TGTGCCATCAGTCGTGGACAGGGGGCAATTCAGCCCCAGCATTTT. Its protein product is CAISRGQGAIQPQHF.

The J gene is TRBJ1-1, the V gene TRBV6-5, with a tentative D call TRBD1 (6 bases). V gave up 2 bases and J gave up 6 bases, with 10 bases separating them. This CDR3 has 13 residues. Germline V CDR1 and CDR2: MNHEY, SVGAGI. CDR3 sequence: CASSYLRGAEAFF. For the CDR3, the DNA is TGTGCCAGCAGTTACCTCAGGGGAGCTGAAGCTTTCTTT.

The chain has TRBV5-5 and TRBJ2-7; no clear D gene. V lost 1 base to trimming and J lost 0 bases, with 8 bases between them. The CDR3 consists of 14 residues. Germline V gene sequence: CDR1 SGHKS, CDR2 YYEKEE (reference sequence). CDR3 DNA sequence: TGTGCCAGCAGCTTGCGGGTTACCTCCTACGAGCAGTACGTC. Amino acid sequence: CASSLRVTSYEQYV.

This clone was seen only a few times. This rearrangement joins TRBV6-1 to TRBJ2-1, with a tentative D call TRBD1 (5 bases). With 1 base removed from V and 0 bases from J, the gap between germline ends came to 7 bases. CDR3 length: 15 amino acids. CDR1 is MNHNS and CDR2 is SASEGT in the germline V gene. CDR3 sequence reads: CASSEVGASYNEQFF. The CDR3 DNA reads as TGTGCCAGCAGTGAAGTAGGGGCCTCCTACAATGAGCAGTTCTTC.

The CDR3 sequence: CASSLTGGRNTEAFF. The CDR3 nucleotides are TGTGCCAGCAGCTTAACAGGGGGTCGGAACACTGAAGCTTTCTTT. V and J are TRBV7-2 and TRBJ1-1, with 8 bases identical to TRBD1. CDR3 size: 15 residues. The ends lost 2 bases at V and 1 base at J; junction bases unmatched: 3. Germline-derived CDR1 and CDR2 are SGHTA and FQGNSA.

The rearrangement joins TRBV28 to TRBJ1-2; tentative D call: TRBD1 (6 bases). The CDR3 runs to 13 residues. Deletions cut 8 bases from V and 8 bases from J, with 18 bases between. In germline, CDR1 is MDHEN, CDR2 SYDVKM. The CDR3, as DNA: TGTGCCAGCGGGGGGGGCGCGGGTAGCGGCTACACCTTC. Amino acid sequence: CASGGGAGSGYTF.

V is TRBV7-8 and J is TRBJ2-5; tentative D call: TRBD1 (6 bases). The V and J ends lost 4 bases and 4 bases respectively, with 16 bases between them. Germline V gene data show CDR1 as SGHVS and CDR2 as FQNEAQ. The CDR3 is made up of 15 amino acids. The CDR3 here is CASSSPGQRIETQYF. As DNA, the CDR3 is TGTGCCAGCAGCTCCCCCGGACAGAGGATAGAGACCCAGTACTTC.